Listed below are T cell receptor beta chains from one sample, sequenced in a study of T cell responses to AZD1222 COVID-19 vaccine. Profiled with immunoSEQ multiplex PCR; TCRdb holds only in-frame clones, not every one. The data hold some 100,000 clones, with roughly 87% observed a single time. This material consisted of peripheral blood, taken on day 0 of AZD1222 vaccination. These receptors all come from an adult in good health. The CDR3 runs from the conserved cysteine through the conserved F or W. A D gene is named only where the DNA matches it firmly. The listing skips clone size in some rows; elsewhere it reads once, few, many or a size class.

abundance | len | j_gene | d_gene | v_gene | CDR3aa | CDR3nt
NA | 15 | TRBJ2-1 | NA | TRBV7-8 | CASSFQGGRYNEQFF | TGTGCCAGCAGCTTTCAGGGGGGAAGATACAATGAGCAGTTCTTC
NA | 15 | TRBJ2-7 | TRBD1 | TRBV10-3 | CAISESETGSHEQYF | TGTGCCATCAGTGAGTCAGAGACAGGGAGCCACGAGCAGTACTTC
NA | 17 | TRBJ2-1 | TRBD2 | TRBV10-2 | CASSESGLAGVWSEQFF | TGCGCCAGCAGTGAGTCGGGACTAGCGGGAGTCTGGAGTGAGCAGTTCTTC
NA | 11 | TRBJ2-3 | NA | TRBV3-1/TRBV3-2 | CASSQLYTQYF | TGTGCCAGCAGCCAGTTGTATACGCAGTATTTT
NA | 14 | TRBJ1-2 | TRBD1 | TRBV5-5 | CASSPTGQNYGYTF | TGTGCCAGCAGCCCGACGGGACAGAACTATGGCTACACCTTC
NA | 15 | TRBJ1-2 | NA | TRBV29-1 | CSVEDHTGTNYGYTF | TGCAGCGTTGAAGATCACACAGGGACTAACTATGGCTACACCTTC
NA | 12 | TRBJ2-7 | NA | TRBV27 | CENGDLDYEQYF | TGTGAAAACGGGGATCTGGACTACGAGCAGTACTTC
NA | 13 | TRBJ1-1 | NA | TRBV27 | CACYSDMNTGAFF | TGTGCCTGTTACAGCGACATGAACACTGGAGCTTTCTTT
NA | 14 | TRBJ2-5 | NA | TRBV7-2 | CASSFQGGAETQYF | TGTGCCAGCAGCTTCCAGGGGGGGGCAGAGACCCAGTACTTC
NA | 14 | TRBJ1-5 | NA | TRBV2 | CASSIQGGNQPQHF | TGTGCCAGCAGTATTCAGGGAGGGAATCAGCCCCAGCATTTT
once | 16 | TRBJ1-1 | TRBD1 | TRBV4-1 | CASSQTMGQLPSWAFF | TGCGCCAGCAGCCAAACAATGGGACAGCTACCGTCCTGGGCTTTCTTT
NA | 14 | TRBJ2-3 | NA | TRBV11-2 | CASGRLIGTDTQYF | TGTGCCAGCGGCCGTTTGATCGGAACAGATACGCAGTATTTT
NA | 18 | TRBJ1-2 | NA | TRBV18 | CASSPDPGVLNFNYGYTF | TGTGCCAGCTCACCAGACCCAGGGGTTTTGAATTTTAACTATGGCTACACCTTC
once | 15 | TRBJ1-2 | TRBD1 | TRBV30 | CAWESMYGTGYGYTF | TGTGCCTGGGAGTCAATGTACGGGACAGGCTATGGCTACACCTTC
NA | 15 | TRBJ2-3 | NA | TRBV28 | CASSPPQAFADTQYF | TGTGCCAGCAGTCCCCCCCAAGCTTTTGCAGATACGCAGTATTTT
NA | 16 | TRBJ1-1 | NA | TRBV5-1 | CASSSRPGHMNTEAFF | TGCGCCAGCAGCTCCCGACCGGGACACATGAACACTGAAGCTTTCTTT
NA | 14 | TRBJ1-1 | NA | TRBV7-8 | CASSPAASPLGAFF | TGTGCCAGCAGCCCCGCAGCGTCCCCGCTTGGCGCTTTCTTT
NA | 16 | TRBJ2-7 | NA | TRBV12-2 | CASRMSRDRPSYEQYF | TGTGCAAGTCGCATGAGCCGGGACAGGCCCTCCTACGAGCAGTACTTC
NA | 13 | TRBJ1-2 | NA | TRBV19 | CASSTWQAYGYTF | TGTGCCAGTAGTACGTGGCAGGCATATGGCTACACCTTC
NA | 15 | TRBJ2-7 | TRBD1 | TRBV5-4 | CASSWGGTGGHEQYF | TGTGCCAGCAGCTGGGGCGGGACAGGGGGACACGAGCAGTACTTC
NA | 17 | TRBJ2-4 | TRBD2 | TRBV18 | CASSPRAGGVAKNIQYF | TGTGCCAGCTCACCAAGAGCGGGAGGGGTAGCCAAAAACATTCAGTACTTC
NA | 13 | TRBJ1-6 | NA | TRBV30 | CAWRQGMNSPLHF | TGTGCCTGGAGGCAGGGGATGAATTCACCCCTCCACTTT
few | 16 | TRBJ1-4 | NA | TRBV27 | CASSPAPRGTNEKLFF | TGTGCCAGCAGCCCGGCCCCCAGAGGAACTAATGAAAAACTGTTTTTT
NA | 14 | TRBJ1-3 | NA | TRBV27 | CASSSLDSGNTIYF | TGTGCCAGCAGCAGTTTGGACTCTGGAAACACCATATATTTT
NA | 14 | TRBJ1-1 | NA | TRBV9 | CASSVAGGATEAFF | TGTGCCAGCAGCGTAGCTGGGGGAGCCACTGAAGCTTTCTTT
NA | 12 | TRBJ2-2 | NA | TRBV11-3 | CASSLGVGELFF | TGTGCCAGCAGCTTAGGGGTCGGGGAGCTGTTTTTT
NA | 14 | TRBJ2-1 | NA | TRBV10-1 | CASRPRGGGHEQFF | TGCGCCAGCAGGCCCAGAGGAGGGGGGCATGAGCAGTTCTTC
NA | 17 | TRBJ2-6 | TRBD2 | TRBV7-3 | CASSFLAGGSGANVLTF | TGTGCCAGCAGCTTCCTAGCGGGAGGTTCTGGGGCCAACGTCCTGACTTTC
NA | 13 | TRBJ1-1 | NA | TRBV18 | CASSPNGYTEAFF | TGTGCCAGCTCACCAAACGGATACACTGAAGCTTTCTTT
NA | 15 | TRBJ2-7 | NA | TRBV11-1 | CASSDRSRSLYEQYF | TGTGCCAGCAGCGACAGGTCCCGATCCCTCTACGAGCAGTACTTC
NA | 16 | TRBJ2-2 | TRBD1 | TRBV24-1 | CATSDFMQGETGELFF | TGTGCCACCAGTGATTTTATGCAGGGGGAAACCGGGGAGCTGTTTTTT
NA | 15 | TRBJ1-2 | NA | TRBV28 | CASSSHGGANYGYTF | TGTGCCAGCAGTTCCCATGGGGGCGCTAACTATGGCTACACCTTC
NA | 16 | TRBJ1-1 | NA | TRBV3-1/TRBV3-2 | CASSRSWGARNTEAFF | TGTGCCAGCAGCCGAAGCTGGGGGGCAAGGAACACTGAAGCTTTCTTT
NA | 16 | TRBJ1-3 | NA | TRBV10-3 | CAISELGPNSGNTIYF | TGTGCCATCAGTGAACTGGGGCCCAACTCTGGAAACACCATATATTTT
few | 17 | TRBJ2-2 | NA | TRBV24-1 | CATSDFPRDGNTGELFF | TGTGCCACCAGTGATTTCCCTCGGGACGGGAACACCGGGGAGCTGTTTTTT